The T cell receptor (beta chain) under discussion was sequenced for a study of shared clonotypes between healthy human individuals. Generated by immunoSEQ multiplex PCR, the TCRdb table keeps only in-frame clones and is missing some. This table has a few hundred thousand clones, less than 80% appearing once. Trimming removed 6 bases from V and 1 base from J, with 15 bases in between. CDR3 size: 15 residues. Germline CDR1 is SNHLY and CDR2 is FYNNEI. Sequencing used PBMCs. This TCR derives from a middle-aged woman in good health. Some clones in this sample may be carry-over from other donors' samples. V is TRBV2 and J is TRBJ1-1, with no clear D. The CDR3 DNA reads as TGTGCCAGCAGCCCCCTACCTTACGGGAACACTGAAGCTTTCTTT. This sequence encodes CASSPLPYGNTEAFF.